This T cell receptor beta chain came from a study of blood T cell repertoires in COVID-19. V shed 5 bases and J 4 bases; nucleotides not matched to a gene: 10. CDR3 length: 17 residues. CDR1 and CDR2 (germline): SEHNR, FQNEAQ (reference sequence). TCRdb's copy holds only in-frame clones and misses some; the assay was immunoSEQ multiplex PCR. The sample yields fewer than 200,000 clones, about 85% seen once. V is TRBV7-9 and J is TRBJ2-1, with TRBD2 identical over 11 bases. Material: PBMCs or T cells enriched from blood (not recorded which). The receptor was isolated from a woman aged 40 to 50 in a cohort exposed to, infected with or recovered from COVID-19 (not recorded which). The CDR3 loop reads CASSPATSGGLYNEQFF. In DNA form, the CDR3 reads TGTGCCAGCAGCCCCGCTACTAGCGGGGGCCTTTACAATGAGCAGTTCTTC.